Below are 17 T cell receptor beta chains sequenced from a single sample in a study of blood T cell repertoires in COVID-19. Data came from immunoSEQ multiplex PCR; TCRdb stores just in-frame clones and leaves some out. The data show roughly 180,000 clones, 86% seen once. The sequencing input was peripheral blood. The source of these receptors is a man between 65 and 85 years old with active or convalescent COVID-19.

The CDR3 bases are TGCAGTGCTAGTTCGGGAGTAGCCAGGGGGAAGGCTTTCTTT. Translated: CSASSGVARGKAFF. The V call is TRBV20-1, the J call TRBJ1-1, with 7 bases aligning to TRBD1. The CDR3 has 14 residues. Germline trimming cut 3 bases from V and 11 bases from J; bases unmatched to any gene: 15. Looked up from germline, CDR1 is DFQATT and CDR2 is SNEGSKA (reference sequence).

The CDR3 reads CASSRSPGTGGYEQYF. The CDR3 nucleotides are TGTGCCAGCAGCCGATCCCCCGGGACAGGGGGCTACGAGCAGTACTTC. The chain employs TRBV6-6 and TRBJ2-7, with TRBD1 matching over 11 bases. CDR3 length: 16 amino acids. Germline loops: CDR1 MNHNY, CDR2 SVGAGI (reference sequence). V lost 6 bases to trimming and J lost 3 bases; unmatched junction nucleotides: 10.

This clone was observed a single time. V gene TRBV20-1 combines with J gene TRBJ2-3, with a possible D match to TRBD2 (6 bases). Trimming took 6 bases from V and 6 from J, leaving 10 bases between them. This CDR3 is 11 amino acids long. The V gene's germline CDR1 is DFQATT and CDR2 SNEGSKA (reference sequence). In nucleotides, the CDR3 is TGCAGTGCCGAGCGGGCGGATACGCAGTATTTT. As protein: CSAERADTQYF.

The rearrangement uses TRBV28 and TRBJ2-1, with a weak D call TRBD1 (5 bases). From germline, CDR1 is MDHEN and CDR2 SYDVKM. The CDR3 is made up of 12 amino acids. V was clipped by 1 base and J by 15 bases, with 13 bases between them. The CDR3 nucleotides read TGTGCCAGCAGTTTATCAGAAGGGGTTCCGTTCTTC. Its translation: CASSLSEGVPFF.

V usage is TRBV30 and J usage is TRBJ2-5; TRBD2 might be the D (5 bases). The CDR3 has 13 residues. V lost 4 bases and J lost 1, with 10 bases in between. Germline loops: CDR1 GTSNPN, CDR2 SVGIG (reference sequence). The CDR3 spells CAWTGSGQETQYF. The CDR3 DNA reads as TGTGCCTGGACTGGCAGCGGCCAAGAGACCCAGTACTTC.

The gene calls are TRBV5-1 and TRBJ2-2; D gene ambiguous. V gave up 4 bases and J gave up 2 bases, with 6 bases separating them. CDR3 size: 13 residues. CDR1 and CDR2 from the germline V gene are SGHRS and YFSETQ. In DNA form, the CDR3 reads TGCGCCAGCAGCGTAACAAACACCGGGGAGCTGTTTTTT. Its translation is CASSVTNTGELFF.

The rearrangement joins TRBV7-6 to TRBJ1-1; weak D call: TRBD1 (6 bases). This CDR3 contains 15 residues. The V end was cut by 0 bases, the J end by 1 base, with 9 bases between. Germline CDR1 is SGHVS and CDR2 is FNYEAQ. CDR3 nucleotides: TGTGCCAGCAGCTTAGCGGCGGGGGCGAACACTGAAGCTTTCTTT. Protein: CASSLAAGANTEAFF.

The chain joins TRBV24-1 to TRBJ2-1; TRBD2 agrees at 9 bases. The CDR3 consists of 13 residues. V lost 9 bases to trimming and J lost 4 bases; unmatched junction nucleotides: 3. CDR1 is KGHDR and CDR2 is SFDVKD in the germline V gene. CDR3 sequence reads: CATSSGTYNEQFF. The CDR3 nucleotides read TGTGCCACCTCTAGCGGGACTTACAATGAGCAGTTCTTC.

The chain has TRBV14 and TRBJ1-2; 9 bases fit TRBD1. Unmatched junction bases numbered 8, after V lost 1 base and J lost 5 bases. Germline CDR1 and CDR2: SGHDN and FVKESK. This CDR3 region has 16 residues. CDR3 in amino acids: CASSQAMRQGVYGYTF. In DNA form, the CDR3 reads TGTGCCAGCAGCCAAGCGATGAGACAGGGGGTGTATGGCTACACCTTC.

The CDR3 DNA is TGTGCCAGTAGTATATCGGTTCCCAATCAGCCCCAGCATTTT. Its translation: CASSISVPNQPQHF. V gene TRBV19 combines with J gene TRBJ1-5; D is ambiguous. Germline assignment: CDR1 LNHDA and CDR2 SQIVND (reference sequence). This CDR3 is 14 amino acids long. Trimming pared 2 bases from V and 3 bases from J, leaving 8 bases between.

The chain has TRBV19 and TRBJ1-3; 8 nucleotides match TRBD1. Trimming at V came to 5 bases and at J to 2 bases, leaving 5 bases not matched to a gene. The CDR3 has 15 residues. The germline gives CDR1 LNHDA, CDR2 SQIVND (reference sequence). For the CDR3, the DNA is TGTGCCAGTAGTGGACAGGGTTCGGCTGGAAACACCATATATTTT. It is translated as CASSGQGSAGNTIYF.

This CDR3 is CASSQEKDGLYEQYF. The CDR3, as DNA: TGCGCCAGCAGCCAAGAAAAAGACGGACTCTACGAGCAGTACTTC. The chain uses TRBV4-3 and TRBJ2-7, with a tentative D call TRBD2 (5 bases). Per germline, CDR1 LGHNA and CDR2 YSLEER. Trimming removed 0 bases from V and 3 bases from J, with 12 bases in between. The CDR3 runs to 15 residues.

The chain recombines TRBV28 with TRBJ1-1, with TRBD1 matching 7 bases. J lost 10 bases, V lost 1 base, and 9 bases had no gene match. CDR1 and CDR2 from the germline V gene are MDHEN and SYDVKM. There are 14 residues in the CDR3. In DNA form, the CDR3 reads TGTGCCAGCAGTTTATCTCACAGGGGAATAGGAGCTTTCTTT. Its protein is CASSLSHRGIGAFF. Variable domain in full (rest from reference TRBV28 and TRBJ1-1): DVKVTQSSRYLVKRTGEKVFLECVQDMDHENMFWYRQDPGLGLRLIYFSYDVKMKEKGDIPEGYSVSREKKERFSLILESASTNQTSMYLCASSLSHRGIGAFFGQGTRLTVV.

This chain joins TRBV19 and TRBJ2-1, with TRBD2 identical over 13 bases. Germline V gives CDR1 LNHDA, CDR2 SQIVND (reference sequence). The CDR3 runs to 16 residues. Germline trimming cut 6 bases from V and 5 bases from J; bases unmatched to any gene: 7. In DNA form, the CDR3 reads TGTGCCAGTAGGATCACGGGACTAGCGGGGCACAATGAGCAGTTCTTC. This codes for CASRITGLAGHNEQFF.

The chain employs TRBV27 and TRBJ1-6; D call uncertain. The CDR3 spans 14 residues. Germline loops: CDR1 MNHEY, CDR2 SMNVEV (reference sequence). V was shortened by 5 bases and J by 9 bases, with 14 bases between the two germline ends. The CDR3 loop is CASSKGGSRSPLHF. The CDR3, as DNA: TGTGCCAGCAGTAAGGGCGGGTCCCGTTCACCCCTCCACTTT.

This chain links TRBV7-2 with TRBJ2-1, with 10 bases fitting TRBD2. Germline CDR1 is SGHTA and CDR2 is FQGNSA. The CDR3 sequence is 15 residues long. After removal of 6 bases from V and 2 bases from J, the junction contained 4 bases not matched to a gene. CDR3 region: CASRSGLAAYNEQFF. The CDR3 DNA reads as TGTGCCAGCAGGTCAGGACTAGCGGCCTACAATGAGCAGTTCTTC.

This chain connects TRBV5-4 to TRBJ1-4; 7 bases map to TRBD1. From germline, CDR1 is SGHNT and CDR2 YYREEE (reference sequence). Trimming removed 0 bases from V and 5 bases from J; junction bases left unmatched: 7. The CDR3 contains 16 residues. CDR3 DNA sequence: TGTGCCAGCAGCTTGGAAGTGGGACAGAGGAATGAAAAACTGTTTTTT. Translating it yields CASSLEVGQRNEKLFF.